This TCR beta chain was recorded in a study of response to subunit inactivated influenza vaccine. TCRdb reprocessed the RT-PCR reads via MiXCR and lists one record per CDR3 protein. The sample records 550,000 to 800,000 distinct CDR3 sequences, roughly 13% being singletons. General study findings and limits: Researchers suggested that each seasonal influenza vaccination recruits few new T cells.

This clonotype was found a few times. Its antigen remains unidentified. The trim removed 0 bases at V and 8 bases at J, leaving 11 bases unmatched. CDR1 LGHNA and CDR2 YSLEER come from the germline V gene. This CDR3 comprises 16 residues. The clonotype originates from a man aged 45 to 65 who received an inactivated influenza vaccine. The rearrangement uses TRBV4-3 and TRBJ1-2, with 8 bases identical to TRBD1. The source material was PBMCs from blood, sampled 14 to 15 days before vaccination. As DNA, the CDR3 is TGCGCCAGCAGCCAAGACGGGCGGACAGGGACTTTAGGCTACACCTTC. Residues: CASSQDGRTGTLGYTF.